The 27 T cell receptor beta chains below all came from one sample that was sequenced in a study of blood T cell repertoires in COVID-19. TCRdb keeps only in-frame clones here, not all; method: immunoSEQ multiplex PCR. Counted here are roughly 76,000 clones, over 75% occurring once; the ten biggest clones make up roughly a tenth. Sequencing was performed on peripheral blood. Receptor source: a woman aged 18-29 years with acute or convalescent COVID-19.

The rearrangement joins TRBV5-5 to TRBJ2-1, with TRBD1 matching over 8 bases. The V gene's germline CDR1 is SGHKS and CDR2 YYEKEE (reference sequence). The trim removed 2 bases at V and 1 base at J, leaving 5 bases unmatched. The CDR3 totals 16 residues. CDR3 DNA: TGTGCCAGCAGCTTCCCCGACAGGGGATCCTACAATGAGCAGTTCTTC. Protein product: CASSFPDRGSYNEQFF.

This chain links TRBV4-3 with TRBJ2-5, with a tentative D call TRBD1 (5 bases). V was shortened by 0 bases and J by 1 base, with 9 bases between the two germline ends. The CDR3 contains 15 residues. Germline CDR1 and CDR2: LGHNA and YSLEER. The CDR3 region has the DNA TGCGCCAGCAGCCAAGAATGGACACTCCAAGAGACCCAGTACTTC. Protein product: CASSQEWTLQETQYF.

The chain joins TRBV7-2 to TRBJ1-5; a weak D match, TRBD1 (6 bases). CDR3 length equals 15 residues. V was trimmed by 0 bases and J by 3 bases, leaving 9 bases between them. Germline loops: CDR1 SGHTA, CDR2 FQGNSA. The CDR3 sequence: CASSLATGFNQPQHF. CDR3 bases: TGTGCCAGCAGCTTAGCGACAGGCTTCAATCAGCCCCAGCATTTT. Full variable domain (missing parts from reference TRBV7-2 and TRBJ1-5): GAGVSQSPSNKVTEKGKDVELRCDPISGHTALYWYRQSLGQGLEFLIYFQGNSAPDKSGLPSDRFSAERTGGSVSTLTIQRTQQEDSAVYLCASSLATGFNQPQHFGDGTRLSIL.

The V call is TRBV6-1, the J call TRBJ2-1; 11 nucleotides align to TRBD2. Germline values: CDR1 MNHNS, CDR2 SASEGT. The CDR3 covers 19 residues. The ends lost 3 bases at V and 6 bases at J; junction bases unmatched: 16. Here the CDR3 DNA reads TGTGCCAGCAGTGACTTCTCTTTAGTAGCGGGAGGGGGGGGCAATGAGCAGTTCTTC. Translation gives CASSDFSLVAGGGGNEQFF.

The rearrangement joins TRBV9 to TRBJ1-4; 7 bases match TRBD1. There are 15 residues in the CDR3. The V gene end was trimmed by 8 bases and the J gene end by 0 bases; junction bases not matched to a gene: 7. Germline assignment: CDR1 SGDLS and CDR2 YYNGEE. CDR3 loop: CASRQGTATNEKLFF. As DNA, the CDR3 is TGTGCCAGTAGACAGGGAACTGCAACTAATGAAAAACTGTTTTTT.

The chain combines TRBV28 with TRBJ1-1; tentative D call: TRBD1 (6 bases). This CDR3 region has 16 residues. V lost 4 bases and J lost 1, with 16 bases in between. Germline assignment: CDR1 MDHEN and CDR2 SYDVKM. CDR3 sequence (DNA): TGTGCCAGCAGTTCCCCCTCAACAGGGAAGAACACTGAAGCTTTCTTT. As protein: CASSSPSTGKNTEAFF.

This clone was counted between two and nine times. The V call is TRBV29-1, the J call TRBJ1-2; 8 positions match TRBD1. The CDR3 is made up of 14 amino acids. Germline lookup yields CDR1 SQVTM and CDR2 ANQGSEA. V lost 2 bases to trimming and J lost 3 bases; unmatched junction nucleotides: 5. CDR3: CSVELTGEDYGYTF. In nucleotides, the CDR3 is TGCAGCGTTGAATTGACAGGGGAGGACTATGGCTACACCTTC.

The chain employs TRBV9 and TRBJ2-5, with unresolved D. Germline V lookup: CDR1 SGDLS, CDR2 YYNGEE. V was pared by 0 bases and J by 2 bases, with 11 bases between. This CDR3 is 15 amino acids long. The DNA for the CDR3 is TGTGCCAGCAGCGTAGGGGTGGGCACACAAGAGACCCAGTACTTC. This sequence encodes CASSVGVGTQETQYF.

The chain recombines TRBV4-1 with TRBJ2-1; 8 bases fit TRBD1. The V gene's germline CDR1 is MGHRA and CDR2 YSYEKL. V lost 0 bases to trimming and J lost 6 bases; unmatched junction nucleotides: 4. The CDR3 has 15 amino acids. This CDR3 is CASSQDQGAGNEQFF. In DNA, the CDR3 is TGCGCCAGCAGCCAAGATCAGGGGGCAGGCAATGAGCAGTTCTTC.

This chain connects TRBV3-1 (or the pseudogene TRBV3-2) to TRBJ1-1; D not certain. Trimming pared 4 bases from V and 6 bases from J, leaving 12 bases between. Germline assignment: CDR1 LGHDT and CDR2 YNNKEL (reference sequence). This CDR3 spans 13 amino acids. The CDR3 coding sequence is TGTGCCAGCAGCCCCACAACAGTCTCTGAAGCTTTCTTT. Translated: CASSPTTVSEAFF.

This clone came up once. The chain links TRBV21-1 to TRBJ2-3; the table calls TRBD1, which could not be checked here. TRBV21-1 constitutes a pseudogene. This CDR3 region has 15 residues. Written as DNA, the CDR3 is TGTGCCAGCAGCCGCGCGTGGCAGGGACAAGATACGCAGTATTTT. It encodes CASSRAWQGQDTQYF.

The CDR3 nucleotides are TGTGCCAGCAGCTTGGGGGTGCAGCGGGGGGCCCACGAGCAGTACTTC. Translated: CASSLGVQRGAHEQYF. V is TRBV5-4 and J is TRBJ2-7; 9 bases are shared with TRBD2. CDR1 SGHNT and CDR2 YYREEE come from the germline V gene (reference sequence). CDR3 length: 16 amino acids. Losses at the gene ends were 0 bases for V and 5 bases for J; bases not matched to a gene: 9.

The V and J genes are TRBV19 and TRBJ2-5, with 7 bases aligning to TRBD1. The V gene's germline CDR1 is LNHDA and CDR2 SQIVND (reference sequence). The junction had 2 bases not matched to a gene; V was cut back by 4 bases and J by 3 bases. The CDR3 consists of 13 residues. This chain's CDR3 is CASSTDREETQYF. As DNA, the CDR3 is TGTGCCAGTAGTACAGACAGGGAAGAGACCCAGTACTTC.

V gene TRBV3-1 (or the pseudogene TRBV3-2) combines with J gene TRBJ2-3, with 8 bases fitting TRBD1. Unmatched junction bases numbered 11, after V lost 6 bases and J lost 6 bases. This CDR3 spans 15 amino acids. Germline CDR1 LGHDT, CDR2 YNNKEL (reference sequence). CDR3: CASSHTGTGRDTQYF. The DNA for the CDR3 is TGTGCCAGCAGTCACACCGGGACAGGACGGGATACGCAGTATTTT.

The CDR3 is CASSSTQGAGELFF. In nucleotides, the CDR3 is TGTGCCAGCAGCTCCACCCAGGGGGCCGGGGAGCTGTTTTTT. The chain couples TRBV11-3 to TRBJ2-2; 7 bases line up with TRBD1. The CDR3 is made up of 14 amino acids. Germline CDR1 and CDR2: SGHNT and YENEEA. Losses at the gene ends were 4 bases for V and 6 bases for J; bases not matched to a gene: 5.

The chain combines TRBV4-1 with TRBJ2-5, with D possibly being TRBD1 (5 bases). Germline V gene sequence: CDR1 MGHRA, CDR2 YSYEKL. The germline V and J ends were trimmed by 4 bases and 1 base, with 7 bases remaining between them. The CDR3 sequence is 13 residues long. CDR3 DNA sequence: TGCGCCAGCAGCCGCGACAGCCAAGAGACCCAGTACTTC. Protein product: CASSRDSQETQYF.

This clone came up once. The genes are TRBV19 and TRBJ2-3, with 7 bases fitting TRBD2. V gave up 6 bases and J gave up 0 bases; unmatched junction bases: 9. From germline, CDR1 is LNHDA and CDR2 SQIVND (reference sequence). This CDR3 contains 16 residues. DNA of the CDR3: TGTGCCAGTAGAGCTCGGGCTAGCGGAAGCACAGATACGCAGTATTTT. It is translated as CASRARASGSTDTQYF. Using reference TRBV19 and TRBJ2-3 for the parts outside the CDR3, the full variable domain is DGGITQSPKYLFRKEGQNVTLSCEQNLNHDAMYWYRQDPGQGLRLIYYSQIVNDFQKGDIAEGYSVSREKKESFPLTVTSAQKNPTAFYLCASRARASGSTDTQYFGPGTRLTVL.

This chain joins TRBV5-1 and TRBJ1-1, with 8 bases identical to TRBD1. CDR1 is SGHRS, CDR2 YFSETQ, per germline. There are 15 residues in the CDR3. V was pared by 0 bases and J by 1 base, with 2 bases of the junction left unmatched. Here the CDR3 DNA reads TGCGCCAGCAGCTTGGGGGACAGGCCGAACACTGAAGCTTTCTTT. Its translation: CASSLGDRPNTEAFF.

The rearrangement joins TRBV3-1 (or the pseudogene TRBV3-2) to TRBJ1-6; a weak D match, TRBD1 (6 bases). The CDR3 loop spans 13 amino acids. Trimming removed 3 bases from V and 8 bases from J, with 8 bases in between. CDR1 and CDR2 from the germline V gene are LGHDT and YNNKEL (reference sequence). The chain's CDR3 is CASSQGAHSPLHF. Here the CDR3 DNA reads TGTGCCAGCAGCCAGGGGGCGCATTCACCCCTCCACTTT.

The chain joins TRBV18 to TRBJ2-3; the D gene is possibly TRBD2 (8 bases). Germline V gives CDR1 KGHSH, CDR2 LQKENI. The CDR3 spans 15 residues. V was trimmed by 5 bases and J by 1 base, leaving 13 bases between them. CDR3 sequence: CASSAGRGRTDTQYF. The CDR3 nucleotides read TGTGCCAGCTCAGCCGGGAGGGGGCGCACAGATACGCAGTATTTT. Combining the CDR3 with reference TRBV18 and TRBJ2-3 gives the whole variable domain NAGVMQNPRHLVRRRGQEARLRCSPMKGHSHVYWYRQLPEEGLKFMVYLQKENIIDESGMPKERFSAEFPKEGPSILRIQQVVRGDSAAYFCASSAGRGRTDTQYFGPGTRLTVL.

The chain couples TRBV6-6 to TRBJ2-1, with D maybe TRBD2 (6 bases). V was pared by 2 bases and J by 6 bases, with 14 bases between. The CDR3 runs 15 residues. Germline CDR1 and CDR2: MNHNY and SVGAGI (reference sequence). CDR3 loop: CASSYRDSRGNEQFF. In nucleotides, the CDR3 is TGTGCCAGCAGTTACCGGGACTCCCGCGGCAATGAGCAGTTCTTC.

Concerning this clone: Other nucleotide sequences in the sample specify the same CDR3. The V call is TRBV10-3, the J call TRBJ1-1, with 7 bases matching TRBD1. V was clipped by 3 bases and J by 5 bases; unmatched bases: 6. The germline CDR1 and CDR2 sequences are ENHRY and SYGVKD. This CDR3 has 14 residues. CDR3 residues: CAISEGGSGTEAFF. The CDR3 region has the DNA TGTGCCATCAGTGAAGGGGGCTCTGGGACTGAAGCTTTCTTT.

The gene calls are TRBV14 and TRBJ2-1; D is perhaps TRBD2 (7 bases). Germline CDR1 and CDR2: SGHDN and FVKESK. V was shortened by 4 bases and J by 3 bases, with 22 bases between the two germline ends. CDR3 length: 18 residues. The CDR3: CASSPTLGGREIYNEQFF. For the CDR3, the DNA is TGTGCCAGCAGCCCCACCTTGGGGGGGCGGGAGATCTACAATGAGCAGTTCTTC.

The chain uses TRBV12-5 and TRBJ2-1; 7 bases agree with TRBD2. With V trimmed by 2 bases and J by 3 bases, 4 bases remained unmatched. Germline CDR1 LGHNT, CDR2 FRNRAP. The CDR3 loop spans 15 amino acids. CDR3 in amino acids: CASGLTSAVYNEQFF. The CDR3 DNA follows: TGTGCTAGTGGTTTGACTAGCGCTGTCTACAATGAGCAGTTCTTC.

This rearrangement joins TRBV7-2 to TRBJ2-2; TRBD2 aligns across 15 bases. The CDR3 totals 18 residues. Germline V gene lookup returns CDR1 SGHTA and CDR2 FQGNSA. The V and J ends lost 0 bases and 5 bases, in that order; junction bases with no gene match: 4. The DNA of the CDR3 is TGTGCCAGCAGCTTAGCCGGGACTAGCGGGAGGCAAACCGGGGAGCTGTTTTTT. Translation gives CASSLAGTSGRQTGELFF.

The V call is TRBV28, the J call TRBJ2-7, with 8 bases that match TRBD2. CDR1 and CDR2 (germline): MDHEN, SYDVKM. This CDR3 spans 17 amino acids. J gave up 4 bases and V 2 bases, and 13 bases lay outside the gene matches. This chain's CDR3 is CASSLKLRGAMGYEQYF. Here the CDR3 DNA reads TGTGCCAGCAGTTTAAAGTTGCGGGGGGCTATGGGTTACGAGCAGTACTTC.

The chain is built from TRBV11-2 and TRBJ2-7; D is possibly TRBD1 (6 bases). V was pared by 5 bases and J by 5 bases, with 13 bases between. The germline V gene encodes CDR1 SGHAT and CDR2 FQNNGV. This CDR3 is 13 amino acids long. In DNA, the CDR3 is TGTGCCAGCAGCCCCACGACAGGTAACGAGCAGTACTTC. Its translation: CASSPTTGNEQYF. Based on the CDR3 plus reference TRBV11-2 and TRBJ2-7, the full variable domain is EAGVAQSPRYKIIEKRQSVAFWCNPISGHATLYWYQQILGQGPKLLIQFQNNGVVDDSQLPKDRFSAERLKGVDSTLKIQPAKLEDSAVYLCASSPTTGNEQYFGPGTRLTVT.